The 12 T cell receptor beta chains presented below share a single source sample, sequenced in a study of blood T cell repertoires in COVID-19. The data were produced by immunoSEQ multiplex PCR, yet TCRdb's version contains in-frame clones alone and is incomplete. Here the sample spans 150,000 to 200,000 clones, more than 75% being singletons. The sample comprised peripheral blood. The receptors derive from a woman in her 70s with acute or convalescent COVID-19.

The chain is built from TRBV6-5 and TRBJ1-2; D gene unclear. V lost 3 bases to trimming and J lost 8 bases, with 19 bases between them. CDR1 is MNHEY, CDR2 SVGAGI, per germline. CDR3 length equals 15 residues. The chain's CDR3 is CASSYSPSGVAGYTF. The CDR3 nucleotides read TGTGCCAGCAGTTATTCCCCCTCAGGCGTGGCCGGCTACACCTTC.

This clone occurred a few times. The rearrangement joins TRBV5-4 to TRBJ2-1; TRBD1 agrees at 9 bases. The V segment lost 3 bases and the J segment 5 bases; nucleotides outside the gene matches: 6. This CDR3 region has 15 residues. Germline assignment: CDR1 SGHNT and CDR2 YYREEE (reference sequence). CDR3 in amino acids: CASSSRTGDDNEQFF. DNA for the CDR3: TGTGCCAGCAGCTCCCGGACAGGGGATGACAATGAGCAGTTCTTC.

This sequence joins TRBV10-1 and TRBJ2-2; 7 nucleotides agree with TRBD2. CDR1 is WNHNN and CDR2 is SYGVQD in the germline V gene (reference sequence). The V segment lost 3 bases and the J segment 0 bases; nucleotides outside the gene matches: 4. CDR3 length: 16 residues. CDR3 DNA: TGCGCCAGCAGTGACTCCAGCGGGGCGAACACCGGGGAGCTGTTTTTT. This sequence encodes CASSDSSGANTGELFF.

The genes are TRBV6-2 or TRBV6-3 and TRBJ1-3; D unclear. This CDR3 is built from 11 residues. Trimming removed 5 bases at V and 5 bases at J, with 4 bases between. Germline V lookup: CDR1 MNHEY, CDR2 SVGEGT. DNA of the CDR3: TGTGCCAGCAGTAGCAGAAACACCATATATTTT. It is translated as CASSSRNTIYF.

The chain employs TRBV28 and TRBJ2-7; D perhaps matches TRBD2 (6 bases). Germline V gives CDR1 MDHEN, CDR2 SYDVKM. CDR3 size: 16 residues. V was pared by 0 bases and J by 5 bases, with 17 bases between. CDR3 protein: CASSLWGGRGPNEQYF. The CDR3 nucleotides read TGTGCCAGCAGTTTATGGGGCGGGCGGGGCCCAAACGAGCAGTACTTC.

This clone has a single count. The chain has TRBV28 and TRBJ1-1; 8 bases match TRBD1. The V gene's germline CDR1 is MDHEN and CDR2 SYDVKM. The ends lost 4 bases at V and 4 bases at J; junction bases unmatched: 29. This CDR3 region has 22 residues. CDR3 bases: TGTGCCAGCAGTTCACTCGACCGCCTCGATGGACAGGGTTATTTGGTTAGCACTGAAGCTTTCTTT. Its protein is CASSSLDRLDGQGYLVSTEAFF.

The V gene is TRBV3-1 (or the pseudogene TRBV3-2), the J gene TRBJ2-3; D remains unclear. Trimming cost V 1 base and J 0 bases, with 11 bases left between them. The CDR3 extends over 16 amino acids. Germline CDR1 LGHDT, CDR2 YNNKEL (reference sequence). CDR3 amino acids: CASSQVRSTSTDTQYF. Written as DNA, the CDR3 is TGTGCCAGCAGCCAAGTGCGGTCTACCAGCACAGATACGCAGTATTTT.

This chain connects TRBV30 to TRBJ2-1; TRBD2 is a possible D gene (6 bases). The CDR3 totals 14 residues. Germline CDR1 reads GTSNPN; CDR2 reads SVGIG (reference sequence). V lost 4 bases and J 0 bases, leaving 10 bases between the germline ends. The CDR3 spells CAWTPGLSYNEQFF. The CDR3 bases are TGTGCCTGGACGCCGGGACTCTCCTACAATGAGCAGTTCTTC.

V and J are TRBV9 and TRBJ2-3; D is ambiguous. V was trimmed by 4 bases and J by 2 bases, leaving 14 bases between them. The germline V gene has CDR1 SGDLS and CDR2 YYNGEE. CDR3 length: 15 residues. The CDR3 loop reads CASSLAPGSTDTQYF. CDR3 in DNA: TGTGCCAGCAGCCTTGCCCCAGGATCCACAGATACGCAGTATTTT.

The chain has TRBV6-6 and TRBJ1-6; 9 bases line up with TRBD1. V lost 8 bases, J lost 9 bases, and 11 bases stayed unmatched. This CDR3 region has 15 residues. CDR1 and CDR2 from the germline V gene are MNHNY and SVGAGI (reference sequence). The CDR3 sequence is CASYTNRGQGSPLHF. The CDR3 nucleotides read TGTGCCAGCTATACGAACAGGGGGCAGGGTTCACCCCTCCACTTT.

The V and J genes are TRBV6-6 and TRBJ2-7, with 7 bases aligning to TRBD1. Trimming cost V 2 bases and J 6 bases; bases outside gene matches: 10. Germline loops: CDR1 MNHNY, CDR2 SVGAGI (reference sequence). The CDR3 length is 15 residues. As DNA, the CDR3 is TGTGCCAGCAGTTACGTAGGTATCACAGGGGCCGAGCAGTACTTC. It translates to CASSYVGITGAEQYF.

The gene calls are TRBV6-5 and TRBJ1-6; perhaps TRBD1 as D (6 bases). CDR3 length: 13 amino acids. Germline CDR1 MNHEY, CDR2 SVGAGI. V dropped 8 bases and J dropped 6 bases, with 11 bases sitting between them. CDR3 sequence (DNA): TGTGCCAGCTCCCGGGACATTAATTCACCCCTCCACTTT. It encodes CASSRDINSPLHF.